This T cell receptor (beta chain) was sequenced in a study of blood T cell repertoires in COVID-19. For the study at large: Acute and convalescent COVID-19 specimens originated in the United States, Italy and Spain. T cells, B-cell-depleted T cells, or PBMCs supplied cDNA or gDNA.

Authors' methods: Estimation of nucleated cell counts relied on the amplification of reference gene primers. Assay: immunoSEQ multiplex PCR; the TCRdb copy retains only in-frame clones and omits some. V, J and clone size are taken as reported in that table, and D and trimming were inferred from the DNA itself. This sample has some 67,000 clones, with around 87% found just once. CDR1 is SGHRS and CDR2 is YFSETQ in the germline V gene. V was clipped by 0 bases and J by 5 bases, with 11 bases between them. The CDR3 is 14 residues long. The sequenced sample consisted of peripheral blood. The receptor was derived from a woman aged 60 to 75 with acute or convalescent COVID-19. The gene calls are TRBV5-1 and TRBJ2-5, with D tentatively TRBD1 (5 bases). CDR3 nucleotide sequence: TGCGCCAGCAGCTTGGCCGGAGACAGTGAGACCCAGTACTTC. This sequence encodes CASSLAGDSETQYF.